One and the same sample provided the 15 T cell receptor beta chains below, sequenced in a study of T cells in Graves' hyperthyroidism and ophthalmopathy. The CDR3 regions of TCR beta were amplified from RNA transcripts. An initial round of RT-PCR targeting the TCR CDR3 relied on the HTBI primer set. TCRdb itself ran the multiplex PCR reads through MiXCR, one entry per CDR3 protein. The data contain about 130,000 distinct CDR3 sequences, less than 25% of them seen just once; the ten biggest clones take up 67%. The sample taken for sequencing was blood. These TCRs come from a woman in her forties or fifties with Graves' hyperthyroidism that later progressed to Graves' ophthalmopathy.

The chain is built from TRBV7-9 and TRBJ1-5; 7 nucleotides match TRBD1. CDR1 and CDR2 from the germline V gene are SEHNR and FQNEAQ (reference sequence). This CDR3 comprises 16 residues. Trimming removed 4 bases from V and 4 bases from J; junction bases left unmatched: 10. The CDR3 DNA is TGTGCCAGCAGCTCCTGGGCGACAGGGATTAATCAGCCCCAGCATTTT. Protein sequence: CASSSWATGINQPQHF.

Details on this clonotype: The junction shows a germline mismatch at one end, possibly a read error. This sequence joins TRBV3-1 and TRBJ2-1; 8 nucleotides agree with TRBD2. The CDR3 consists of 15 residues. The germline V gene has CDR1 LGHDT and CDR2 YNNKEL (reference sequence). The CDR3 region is CASSQDGLAGNEQFF. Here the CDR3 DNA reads TGTGCCAGTAGCCAAGATGGCCTAGCGGGCAATGAGCAGTTCTTC.

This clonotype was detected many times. CDR3 coding DNA: TGTGCCAGCAGTTCTGCAGCGGGGCCGGCCTACGAGCAGTACTTC. As protein: CASSSAAGPAYEQYF. The chain couples TRBV28 to TRBJ2-7; 7 positions agree with TRBD2. This CDR3 has 15 residues. Germline values: CDR1 MDHEN, CDR2 SYDVKM. With V trimmed by 4 bases and J by 2 bases, 8 bases remained unmatched.

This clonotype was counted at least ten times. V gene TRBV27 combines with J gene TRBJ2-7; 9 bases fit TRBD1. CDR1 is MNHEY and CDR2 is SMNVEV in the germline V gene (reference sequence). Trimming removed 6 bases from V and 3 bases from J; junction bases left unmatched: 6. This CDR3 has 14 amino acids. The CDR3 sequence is CASSPGQGGYEQYF. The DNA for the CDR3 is TGTGCCAGCAGCCCGGGACAGGGAGGCTACGAGCAGTACTTC.

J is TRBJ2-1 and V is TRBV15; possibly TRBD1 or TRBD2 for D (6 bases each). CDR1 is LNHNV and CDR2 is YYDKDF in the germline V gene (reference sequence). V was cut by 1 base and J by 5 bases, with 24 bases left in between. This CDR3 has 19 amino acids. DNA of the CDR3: TGTGCCACCAGCAGAGCTATAGCTAATGCCCTTAGGGGGGACAATGAGCAGTTCTTC. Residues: CATSRAIANALRGDNEQFF.

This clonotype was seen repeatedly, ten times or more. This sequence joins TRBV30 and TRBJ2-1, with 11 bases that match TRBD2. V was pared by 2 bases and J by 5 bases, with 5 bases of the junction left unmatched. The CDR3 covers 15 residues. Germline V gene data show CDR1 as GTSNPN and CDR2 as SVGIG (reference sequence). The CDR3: CAWSRTSGFNNEQFF. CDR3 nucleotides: TGTGCCTGGAGTCGGACTAGCGGGTTTAACAATGAGCAGTTCTTC.

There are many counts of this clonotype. The CDR3 reads CASSGPLAGLSYNEQFF. Written as DNA, the CDR3 is TGCGCCAGCAGCGGGCCTCTAGCGGGCCTCTCCTACAATGAGCAGTTCTTC. The genes are TRBV5-1 and TRBJ2-1, with 8 bases matching TRBD2. The germline V gene encodes CDR1 SGHRS and CDR2 YFSETQ. The V gene end was trimmed by 4 bases and the J gene end by 0 bases; junction bases not matched to a gene: 9. This CDR3 comprises 17 residues.

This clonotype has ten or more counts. The DNA for the CDR3 is TGTGCCAGCAGCGCGACTAGCGGGAGTGTAAATGAGCAGTTCTTC. Protein product: CASSATSGSVNEQFF. The J gene is TRBJ2-1, the V gene TRBV7-3; 12 bases map to TRBD2. CDR1 and CDR2 from the germline V gene are SGHTA and FQGTGA. This CDR3 region has 15 residues. Trimming took 5 bases from V and 7 from J; bases not matched to a gene: 6.

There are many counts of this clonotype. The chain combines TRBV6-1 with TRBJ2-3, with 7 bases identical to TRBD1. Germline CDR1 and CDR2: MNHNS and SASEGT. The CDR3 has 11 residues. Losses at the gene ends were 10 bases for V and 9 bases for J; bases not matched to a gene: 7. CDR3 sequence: CATMTGTTQYF. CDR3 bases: TGTGCCACCATGACAGGGACCACGCAGTATTTT.

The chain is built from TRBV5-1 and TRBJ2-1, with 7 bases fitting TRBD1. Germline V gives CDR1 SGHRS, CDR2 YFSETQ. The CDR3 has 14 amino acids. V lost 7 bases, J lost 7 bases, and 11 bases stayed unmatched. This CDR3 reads CASAQTGPSNEQFF. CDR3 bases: TGCGCCAGCGCACAGACAGGGCCTAGTAATGAGCAGTTCTTC.

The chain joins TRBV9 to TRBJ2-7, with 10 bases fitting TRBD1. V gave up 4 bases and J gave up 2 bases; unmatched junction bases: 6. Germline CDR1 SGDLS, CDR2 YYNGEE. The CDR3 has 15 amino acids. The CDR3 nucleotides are TGTGCCAGCAGCCGCGCGGGACAGGGGACCTACGAGCAGTACTTC. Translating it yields CASSRAGQGTYEQYF.

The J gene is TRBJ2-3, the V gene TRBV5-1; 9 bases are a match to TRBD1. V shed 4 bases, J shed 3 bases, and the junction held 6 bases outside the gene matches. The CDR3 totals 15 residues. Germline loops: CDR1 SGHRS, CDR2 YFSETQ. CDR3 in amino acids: CASSPTGGRTDTQYF. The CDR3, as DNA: TGCGCCAGCAGCCCGACAGGGGGGAGAACAGATACGCAGTATTTT. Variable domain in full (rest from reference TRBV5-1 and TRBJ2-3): KAGVTQTPRYLIKTRGQQVTLSCSPISGHRSVSWYQQTPGQGLQFLFEYFSETQRNKGNFPGRFSGRQFSNSRSEMNVSTLELGDSALYLCASSPTGGRTDTQYFGPGTRLTVL.

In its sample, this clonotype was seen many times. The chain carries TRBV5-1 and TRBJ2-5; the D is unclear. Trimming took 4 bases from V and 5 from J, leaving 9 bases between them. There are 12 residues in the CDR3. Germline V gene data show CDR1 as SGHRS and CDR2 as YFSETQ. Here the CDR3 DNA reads TGCGCCAGCAGCCCCTACTCCGAGACCCAGTACTTC. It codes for CASSPYSETQYF.

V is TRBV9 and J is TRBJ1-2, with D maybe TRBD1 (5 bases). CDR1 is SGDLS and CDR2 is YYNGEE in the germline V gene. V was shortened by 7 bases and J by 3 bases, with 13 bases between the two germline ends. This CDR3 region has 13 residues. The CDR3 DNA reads TGTGCCAGCTCCAGGGAGTTTGACTATGGCTACACCTTC. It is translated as CASSREFDYGYTF. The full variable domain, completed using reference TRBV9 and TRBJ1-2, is DSGVTQTPKHLITATGQRVTLRCSPRSGDLSVYWYQQSLDQGLQFLIQYYNGEERAKGNILERFSAQQFPDLHSELNLSSLELGDSALYFCASSREFDYGYTFGSGTRLTVV.

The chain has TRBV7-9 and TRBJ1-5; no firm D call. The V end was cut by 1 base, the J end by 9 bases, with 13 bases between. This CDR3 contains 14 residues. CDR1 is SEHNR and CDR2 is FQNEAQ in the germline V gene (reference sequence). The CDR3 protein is CASSLEGSRSPQHF. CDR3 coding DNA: TGTGCCAGCAGCTTAGAAGGCAGCCGGTCGCCCCAGCATTTT. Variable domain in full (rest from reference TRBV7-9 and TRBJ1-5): DTGVSQNPRHKITKRGQNVTFRCDPISEHNRLYWYRQTLGQGPEFLTYFQNEAQLEKSRLLSDRFSAERPKGSFSTLEIQRTEQGDSAMYLCASSLEGSRSPQHFGDGTRLSIL.